Listed below are T cell receptor beta chains from one sample, sequenced in a study of T cell clonotyping in hematopoietic cell transplantation. Sequencing used immunoSEQ multiplex PCR; TCRdb keeps in-frame clones, though not all of them. This sample has more than 8,000 clones; roughly nine tenths occur once, and the top ten carry 25% to 35%. This material consisted of peripheral blood mononuclear cells, taken before stem cell transplant. Every receptor here comes from a woman aged 55-75 years with acute myeloid leukemia. Some clones in this sample may be carry-over from other donors' samples. Both conserved end residues are part of each CDR3. D genes are given only for firm matches.

15,-,TRBV9,TRBJ1-1,CASSVGPTENTEAFF,TGTGCCAGCAGCGTAGGCCCGACAGAGAACACTGAAGCTTTCTTT
14,-,TRBV21-1,TRBJ2-1,CASSKREIPNEQFF,TGTGCCAGCAGCAAGCGGGAGATTCCCAATGAGCAGTTCTTC
14,-,TRBV11-2,TRBJ1-3,CASGPGAAGNTIYF,TGTGCCAGCGGCCCCGGGGCAGCTGGAAACACCATATATTTT
18,TRBD2,TRBV11-2,TRBJ2-2,CASRKPGTSGRRTGELFF,TGTGCCAGCAGGAAACCCGGGACTAGCGGGAGAAGGACCGGGGAGCTGTTTTTT
12,-,TRBV7-9,TRBJ2-7,CATMSGGYEQYF,TGTGCCACCATGAGCGGCGGCTACGAGCAGTACTTC
16,TRBD2,TRBV7-3,TRBJ2-3,CASSLGLAGGGDTQYF,TGTGCCAGCAGCTTAGGACTAGCGGGCGGCGGAGATACGCAGTATTTT
18,TRBD2,TRBV7-2,TRBJ2-3,CASSPQGRRLAVTDTQYF,TGTGCCAGCAGCCCACAGGGTCGACGACTAGCGGTGACAGATACGCAGTATTTT
19,TRBD2,TRBV7-9,TRBJ2-1,CASSHPIDPSGRTRNEQFF,TGTGCCAGCAGCCACCCCATTGATCCTAGCGGGAGGACCAGGAATGAGCAGTTCTTC
12,-,TRBV2,TRBJ1-1,CASSTGSTEAFF,TGTGCCAGCAGTACAGGGAGCACTGAAGCTTTCTTT
15,-,TRBV19,TRBJ2-3,CASSMLGSSTDTQYF,TGTGCCAGTAGTATGCTGGGGTCTAGCACAGATACGCAGTATTTT
16,TRBD1,TRBV5-1,TRBJ2-5,CASSPSGTGGGETQYF,TGCGCCAGCAGCCCTTCGGGGACAGGGGGCGGGGAGACCCAGTACTTC
17,-,TRBV2,TRBJ1-4,CASSELGFGLVDEKLFF,TGTGCCAGCAGTGAACTTGGTTTTGGATTGGTGGATGAAAAACTGTTTTTT
14,TRBD1,TRBV30,TRBJ2-7,CAWSAGDRGYEQYF,TGTGCCTGGAGTGCCGGGGACAGGGGGTACGAGCAGTACTTC
16,TRBD2,TRBV5-4,TRBJ2-1,CASSLGRGTGKNEQFF,TGTGCCAGCAGCTTGGGGCGGGGGACGGGGAAAAATGAGCAGTTCTTC
14,-,TRBV6-5,TRBJ2-5,CASSYFGGQETQYF,TGTGCCAGCAGTTACTTTGGGGGCCAAGAGACCCAGTACTTC
16,-,TRBV7-7,TRBJ2-5,CASSYGSGRSQETQYF,TGTGCTAGCAGTTACGGCTCAGGGAGGAGCCAAGAGACCCAGTACTTC
14,-,TRBV11-2,TRBJ1-5,CASSLDRRGQPQHF,TGTGCCAGCAGCTTAGATCGGCGGGGTCAGCCCCAGCATTTT
13,-,TRBV13,TRBJ2-5,CASSLVAQETQYF,TGTGCCAGCAGCTTAGTGGCTCAAGAGACCCAGTACTTC
16,TRBD1,TRBV7-2,TRBJ2-1,CASSPRTGGYGNEQFF,TGTGCCAGCAGCCCCAGGACAGGGGGATATGGGAATGAGCAGTTCTTC
18,TRBD1,TRBV7-9,TRBJ1-2,CASSDGTGGFFVGYGYTF,TGTGCCAGCAGTGACGGGACAGGGGGCTTCTTTGTCGGCTATGGCTACACCTTC